Sequencing of this TCR beta chain was carried out in a study of cytomegalovirus exposure and HLA in healthy donors. Study in general: The roughly 110 validation repertoires used the same platform as the 650 to 850 first-cohort repertoires, a later analysis reported.

Points on this clone: Its antigen remains unknown.

Findings and caveats of the study: High sensitivity and specificity were reportedly achieved when the classifier diagnosed cytomegalovirus status. Specificity for CMV antigens was confirmed in vitro for a few of the CMV-associated chains.

V was trimmed by 2 bases and J by 2 bases, leaving 13 bases between them. Germline V gives CDR1 SGHVS, CDR2 FQNEAQ. The CDR3 runs to 15 residues. Clones were sequenced by immunoSEQ multiplex PCR, and TCRdb holds only the in-frame ones, with some missing. This table holds 250,000 to 350,000 clones, roughly 88% found once. Input material: PBMCs. The sequence derives from a young man in good health and CMV-seronegative. V is TRBV7-8 and J is TRBJ2-7; perhaps TRBD1 as D (6 bases). CDR3 bases: TGTGCCAGCAGCTTATTTTCACAGGGCCCCTACGAGCAGTACTTC. This encodes CASSLFSQGPYEQYF. Full variable domain (rest looked up from reference TRBV7-8 and TRBJ2-7): GAGVSQSPRYKVAKRGQDVALRCDPISGHVSLFWYQQALGQGPEFLTYFQNEAQLDKSGLPSDRFFAERPEGSVSTLKIQRTQQEDSAVYLCASSLFSQGPYEQYFGPGTRLTVT.